This T cell receptor beta chain was sequenced during a study of OX40 agonist ivuxolimab in advanced cancers. Clones were read by immunoSEQ multiplex PCR, and TCRdb kept only the in-frame ones, dropping some. Of 36,000 or so clones in the sample, around 80% are singletons; the top ten hold 20% to 25%. The V gene lost 6 bases and the J gene lost 5 bases, with 10 bases spanning the gap. There are 12 residues in the CDR3. Germline CDR1 and CDR2: ENHRY and SYGVKD. The rearrangement joins TRBV10-3 to TRBJ1-2; D possibly corresponds to TRBD1 (5 bases). The sequence came from an adult with an advanced solid tumor such as melanoma, head and neck, liver or kidney cancer. The material sequenced was CD4+ or CD8+ T cells sorted from blood, taken in a trial of the OX40 agonist ivuxolimab. CDR3 DNA sequence: TGTGCCATCAGCCCCGACAGATATGGCTACACCTTC. It encodes CAISPDRYGYTF.